This T cell receptor beta chain appears in the sequencing data of a study of T cells in localized non-small cell lung cancer. General observations from the study: Because researchers sequenced only one region of the tumor, heterogeneity is still possible. Adjacent lung was found to contain a median approximately 50 of the top 100 tumor clones. It was uninvolved adjacent lung that showed the highest T cell clonality, exceeding tumor.

Here immunoSEQ multiplex PCR was the method, and the copy in TCRdb shows in-frame clones only, minus some. The table has some 28,000 clones, approximately 86% seen once. V was clipped by 0 bases and J by 8 bases, with 17 bases between them. Germline lookup yields CDR1 MNHEY and CDR2 SMNVEV (reference sequence). The CDR3 covers 16 residues. In its sample, this clone was seen once. What it binds is unknown. This rearrangement joins TRBV27 to TRBJ2-1; D possibly corresponds to TRBD2 (5 bases). The sequence was obtained from a male donor aged 60 or older with stage I lung adenocarcinoma. The sequences come from peripheral blood, collected before any cancer treatment. The CDR3 protein is CASSLSAYLASDEQFF. CDR3 nucleotide sequence: TGTGCCAGCAGTTTATCGGCCTATTTAGCGTCCGATGAGCAGTTCTTC.